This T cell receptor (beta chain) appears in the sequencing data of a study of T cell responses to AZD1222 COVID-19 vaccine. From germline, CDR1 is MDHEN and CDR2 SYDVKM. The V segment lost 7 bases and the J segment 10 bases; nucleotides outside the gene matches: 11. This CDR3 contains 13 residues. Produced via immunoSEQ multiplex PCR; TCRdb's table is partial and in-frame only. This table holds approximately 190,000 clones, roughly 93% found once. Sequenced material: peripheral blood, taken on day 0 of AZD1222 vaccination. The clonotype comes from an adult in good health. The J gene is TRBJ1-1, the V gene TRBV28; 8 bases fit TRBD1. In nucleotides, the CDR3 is TGTGCCAGCAACACCCCAGGGGGCAGGCGAGCTTTCTTT. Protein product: CASNTPGGRRAFF.